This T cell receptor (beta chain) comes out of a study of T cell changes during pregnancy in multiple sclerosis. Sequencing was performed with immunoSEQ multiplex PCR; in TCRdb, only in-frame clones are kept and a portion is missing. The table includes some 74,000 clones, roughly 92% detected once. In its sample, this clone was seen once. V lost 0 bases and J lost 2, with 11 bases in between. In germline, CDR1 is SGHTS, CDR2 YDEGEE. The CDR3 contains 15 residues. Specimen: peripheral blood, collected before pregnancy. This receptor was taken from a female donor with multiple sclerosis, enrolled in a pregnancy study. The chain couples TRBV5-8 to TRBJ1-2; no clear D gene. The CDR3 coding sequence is TGTGCCAGCAGCTTGGAGCCAAATAAAAACTATGGCTACACCTTC. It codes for CASSLEPNKNYGYTF.